The 5 T cell receptor beta chains in this list originate from one sample, sequenced in a study of response to subunit inactivated influenza vaccine (dated by TCRdb to between 2017 and 2018). To prepare the library, RT-PCR was applied. Data came from an Illumina HiSeq 2500. TCRdb reprocessing: public reads trimmed at Q25 with fastp, clones called with MiXCR, in-frame beta chains kept. Duplicate CDR3 protein sequences are folded into a single record with the most common DNA and genes. The sample includes roughly 710,000 distinct CDR3 sequences, with around 15% observed a single time. The ten largest clonotypes hold 7.5% to 8% of the sample. The specimen was PBMCs from blood, collected approximately 15 days before vaccination. The origin of the receptors is a man aged 45 to 65 who received an inactivated influenza vaccine. Donor details come from another sample of the same person, matched by shared clones.

This clonotype showed up many times. The chain links TRBV20-1 to TRBJ2-5; D is perhaps TRBD1 (6 bases). Germline CDR1 DFQATT, CDR2 SNEGSKA (reference sequence). V lost 1 base and J 3 bases, leaving 15 bases between the germline ends. This CDR3 contains 15 residues. As DNA, the CDR3 is TGCAGTGCTAGAGTGGGGGCAAAGCCCGAAGAGACCCAGTACTTC. Translated: CSARVGAKPEETQYF.

This chain joins TRBV29-1 and TRBJ1-1; perhaps TRBD1 as D (5 bases). Trimming stripped 5 bases from V and 1 base from J, with 14 bases between. CDR3 length: 14 residues. CDR1 is SQVTM, CDR2 ANQGSEA, per germline. CDR3 DNA sequence: TGCAGCGTTCGCCTGGGGGAAAGGAACACTGAAGCTTTCTTT. Translation gives CSVRLGERNTEAFF. The whole variable domain, remainder taken from reference TRBV29-1 and TRBJ1-1, is SAVISQKPSRDICQRGTSLTIQCQVDSQVTMMFWYRQQPGQSLTLIATANQGSEATYESGFVIDKFPISRPNLTFSTLTVSNMSPEDSSIYLCSVRLGERNTEAFFGQGTRLTVV.

This clonotype was recorded a few times. The chain is built from TRBV4-3 and TRBJ1-1; 11 bases agree with TRBD1. In germline, CDR1 is LGHNA, CDR2 YSLEER. The CDR3 runs 17 residues. Trimming removed 2 bases from V and 0 bases from J; junction bases left unmatched: 5. CDR3 coding DNA: TGCGCCAGCAGCCAATGGACAGGGGGCGCCATGAACACTGAAGCTTTCTTT. Protein sequence: CASSQWTGGAMNTEAFF.

The chain is built from TRBV3-1 and TRBJ2-5, with 7 bases identical to TRBD1. The CDR3 runs 13 residues. From germline, CDR1 is LGHDT and CDR2 YNNKEL (reference sequence). After removal of 6 bases from V and 5 bases from J, the junction contained 6 bases not matched to a gene. The CDR3 DNA is TGTGCCAGCAGACACAGGGGATCGGAGACCCAGTACTTC. The encoded protein is CASRHRGSETQYF.

There are a few counts of this clonotype. The chain links TRBV7-6 to TRBJ1-4, with D tentatively TRBD1 (5 bases). CDR1 is SGHVS, CDR2 FNYEAQ, per germline. V was cut by 5 bases and J by 0 bases, with 10 bases left in between. This CDR3 spans 15 amino acids. The DNA of the CDR3 is TGTGCCAGCAGCCCAGTGGGGGCAACTAATGAAAAACTGTTTTTT. Translating it yields CASSPVGATNEKLFF.